This TCR beta chain was identified during a study of metastatic and nonmetastatic thyroid tumors. The wider study: Across peripheral blood and tumor or nodule tissue samples taken from malignant and benign thyroid patients, the repertoires were compared with one another. Findings and caveats of the study: Malignant thyroid tumors reportedly exceeded benign nodules significantly in TCR beta diversity, with the difference appearing in blood and tumor.

Authors' methods: It was from CDR3 differences across clinicopathological groups that a distant-metastasis classifier for papillary thyroid cancer was built. TCRdb reprocessed the PCR reads via MiXCR. The V and J calls were not made by the authors but by TCRdb's processing. The table shows approximately 40,000 clones, with about an eighth occurring only once. This clone was found many times. Its antigen is not known. V lost 5 bases to trimming and J lost 4 bases; unmatched junction nucleotides: 10. The CDR3 loop spans 18 amino acids. Germline V gene data show CDR1 as SGHVS and CDR2 as FNYEAQ. Treatment of any kind had been given to no patient before thyroid surgery.

This chain uses TRBV7-6 with TRBJ2-1, with 14 bases matching TRBD2. Sequences were obtained from blood. The receptor was isolated from a female donor with papillary thyroid cancer or a benign thyroid nodule (not recorded which). Some clones in this sample may be carry-over from other donors' samples. CDR3 in amino acids: CASSRGTSGSLVYNEQFF. CDR3 in DNA: TGTGCCAGCAGCCGTGGGACTAGCGGGAGTCTAGTATACAATGAGCAGTTCTTC.